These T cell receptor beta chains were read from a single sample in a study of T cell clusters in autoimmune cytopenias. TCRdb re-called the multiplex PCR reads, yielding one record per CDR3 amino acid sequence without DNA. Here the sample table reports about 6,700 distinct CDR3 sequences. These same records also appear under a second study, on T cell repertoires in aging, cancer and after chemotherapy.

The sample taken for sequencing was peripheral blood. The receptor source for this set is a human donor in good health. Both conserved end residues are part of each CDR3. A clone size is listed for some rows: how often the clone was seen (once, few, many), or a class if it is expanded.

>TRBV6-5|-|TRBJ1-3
CASSSGGTVYSGNTIYF
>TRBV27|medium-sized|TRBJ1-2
CASSLGVGVSGYGYTF
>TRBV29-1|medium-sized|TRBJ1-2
CSVASGGGYTF
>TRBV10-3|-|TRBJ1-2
CAISGQGSYGYTF
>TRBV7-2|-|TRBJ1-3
CASSLGAGPGNTIYF
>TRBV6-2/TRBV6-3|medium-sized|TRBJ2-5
CASSYNGPATLVPTYQETQYF
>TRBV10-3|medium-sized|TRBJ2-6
CAIRLHGGSGANVLTF
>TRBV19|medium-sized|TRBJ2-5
CASSWTGGLETQYF
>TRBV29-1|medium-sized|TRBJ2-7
CSAHGLVGEQYF
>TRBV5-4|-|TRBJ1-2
CASSLQGYYGYTF